This T cell receptor (beta chain) was sequenced for a study of T cells after yellow fever vaccination. Germline V gene sequence: CDR1 SGHTA, CDR2 FQGNSA. Trimming pared 4 bases from V and 2 bases from J, leaving 12 bases between. The CDR3 has 15 residues. From the 5' RACE reads, TCRdb called clonotypes with MiXCR, one entry per CDR3 protein. Altogether a few hundred thousand distinct CDR3 sequences are present, 8.7% being singletons, with the ten largest covering more than 15%. This TCR derives from a man aged 18-30 years who received the YFV17D yellow fever vaccine. The chain is built from TRBV7-2 and TRBJ2-1; tentative D call: TRBD1 (6 bases). This specimen was PBMCs, taken on the day of the first yellow fever vaccination. The CDR3 DNA is TGTGCCAGCAGCTCCCTACAGGGAGCCTACAATGAGCAGTTCTTC. It translates to CASSSLQGAYNEQFF. The full variable domain, rest sourced from reference TRBV7-2 and TRBJ2-1, is GAGVSQSPSNKVTEKGKDVELRCDPISGHTALYWYRQSLGQGLEFLIYFQGNSAPDKSGLPSDRFSAERTGGSVSTLTIQRTQQEDSAVYLCASSSLQGAYNEQFFGPGTRLTVL.